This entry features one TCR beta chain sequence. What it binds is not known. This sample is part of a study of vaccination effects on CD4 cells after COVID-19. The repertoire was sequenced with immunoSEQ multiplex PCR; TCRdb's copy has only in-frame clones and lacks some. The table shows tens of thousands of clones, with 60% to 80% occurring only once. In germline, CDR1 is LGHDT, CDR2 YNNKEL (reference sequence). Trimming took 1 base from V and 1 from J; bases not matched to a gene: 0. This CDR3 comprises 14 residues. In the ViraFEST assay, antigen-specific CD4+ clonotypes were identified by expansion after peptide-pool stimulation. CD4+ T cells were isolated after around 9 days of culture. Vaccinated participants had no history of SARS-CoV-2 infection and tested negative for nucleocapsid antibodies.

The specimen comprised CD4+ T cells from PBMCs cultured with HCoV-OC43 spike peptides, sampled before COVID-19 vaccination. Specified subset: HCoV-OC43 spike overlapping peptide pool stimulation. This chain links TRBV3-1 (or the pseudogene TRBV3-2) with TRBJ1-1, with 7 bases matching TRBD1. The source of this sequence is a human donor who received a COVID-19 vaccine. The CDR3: CASSQGTGNTEAFF. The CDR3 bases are TGTGCCAGCAGCCAAGGGACAGGGAACACTGAAGCTTTCTTT.